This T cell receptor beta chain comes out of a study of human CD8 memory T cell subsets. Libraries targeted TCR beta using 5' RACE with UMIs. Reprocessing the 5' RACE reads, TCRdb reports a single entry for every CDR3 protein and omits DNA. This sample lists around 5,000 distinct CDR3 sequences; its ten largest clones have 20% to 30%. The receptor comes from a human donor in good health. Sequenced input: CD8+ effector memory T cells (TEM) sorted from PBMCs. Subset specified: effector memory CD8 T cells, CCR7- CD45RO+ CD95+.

CDR3 residues: CASSQDLTSGRMDEQFF. The rearrangement joins TRBV4-2 to TRBJ2-1; TCRdb outputs TRBD2, but without DNA this stays unchecked. Germline V gives CDR1 LGHNA, CDR2 YNFKEQ. The CDR3 is 17 residues long.